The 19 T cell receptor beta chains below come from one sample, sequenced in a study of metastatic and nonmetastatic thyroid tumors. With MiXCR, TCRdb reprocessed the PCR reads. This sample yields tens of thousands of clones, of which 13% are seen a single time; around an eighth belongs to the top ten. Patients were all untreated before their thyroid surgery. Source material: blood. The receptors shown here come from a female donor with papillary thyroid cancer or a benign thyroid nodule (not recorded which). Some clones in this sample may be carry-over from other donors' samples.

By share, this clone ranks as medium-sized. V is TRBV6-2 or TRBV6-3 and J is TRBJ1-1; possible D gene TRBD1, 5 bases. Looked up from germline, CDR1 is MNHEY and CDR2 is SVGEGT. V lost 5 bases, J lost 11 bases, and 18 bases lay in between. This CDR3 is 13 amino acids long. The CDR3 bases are TGTGCCAGCAGTGTCGACAGCCACCGTGTCGCTTTCTTT. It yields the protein CASSVDSHRVAFF.

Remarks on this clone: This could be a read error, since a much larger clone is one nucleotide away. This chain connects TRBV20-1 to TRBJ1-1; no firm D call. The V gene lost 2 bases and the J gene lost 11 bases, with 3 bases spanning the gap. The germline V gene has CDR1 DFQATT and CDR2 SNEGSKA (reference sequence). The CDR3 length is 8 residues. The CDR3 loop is CSARSAFF. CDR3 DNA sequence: TGCAGTGCTAGAAGCGCTTTCTTT.

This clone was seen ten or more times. The CDR3 DNA reads as TGCAGTGCAAGGAGGGACGGTAGGAACACTGAAGCTTTCTTT. Encoded protein: CSARRDGRNTEAFF. The chain is built from TRBV20-1 and TRBJ1-1; a weak D match, TRBD1 (5 bases). This CDR3 region has 14 residues. The germline gives CDR1 DFQATT, CDR2 SNEGSKA (reference sequence). V was pared by 6 bases and J by 1 base, with 15 bases between.

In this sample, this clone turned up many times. The CDR3: CASTRGGTGELFF. CDR3 DNA sequence: TGTGCCAGCACTCGGGGTGGCACCGGGGAGCTGTTTTTT. The J gene is TRBJ2-2, the V gene TRBV28; TRBD2 might be the D (5 bases). V lost 7 bases and J lost 4, with 10 bases in between. CDR1 MDHEN and CDR2 SYDVKM come from the germline V gene. This CDR3 is built from 13 residues. Combining the CDR3 with reference TRBV28 and TRBJ2-2 gives the whole variable domain DVKVTQSSRYLVKRTGEKVFLECVQDMDHENMFWYRQDPGLGLRLIYFSYDVKMKEKGDIPEGYSVSREKKERFSLILESASTNQTSMYLCASTRGGTGELFFGEGSRLTVL.

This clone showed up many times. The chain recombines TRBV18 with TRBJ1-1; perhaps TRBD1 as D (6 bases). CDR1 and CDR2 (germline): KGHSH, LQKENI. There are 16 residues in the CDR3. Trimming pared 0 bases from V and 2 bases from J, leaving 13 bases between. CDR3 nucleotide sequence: TGTGCCAGCTCACCACCAAGCAGGGGTAGCAACACTGAAGCTTTCTTT. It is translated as CASSPPSRGSNTEAFF. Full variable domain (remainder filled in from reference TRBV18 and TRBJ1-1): NAGVMQNPRHLVRRRGQEARLRCSPMKGHSHVYWYRQLPEEGLKFMVYLQKENIIDESGMPKERFSAEFPKEGPSILRIQQVVRGDSAAYFCASSPPSRGSNTEAFFGQGTRLTVV.

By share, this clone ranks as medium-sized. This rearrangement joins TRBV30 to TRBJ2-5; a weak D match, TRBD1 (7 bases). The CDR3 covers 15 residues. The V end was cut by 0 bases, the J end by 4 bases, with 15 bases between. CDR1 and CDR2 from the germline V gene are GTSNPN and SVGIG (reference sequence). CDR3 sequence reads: CAWSVAAGGPETQYF. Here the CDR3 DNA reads TGTGCCTGGAGTGTCGCGGCAGGGGGGCCAGAGACCCAGTACTTC.

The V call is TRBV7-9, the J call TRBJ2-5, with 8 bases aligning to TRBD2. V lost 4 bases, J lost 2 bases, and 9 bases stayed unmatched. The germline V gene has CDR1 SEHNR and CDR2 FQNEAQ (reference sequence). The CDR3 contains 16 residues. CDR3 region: CASSSRDSGMQETQYF. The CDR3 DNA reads TGTGCCAGCAGCTCTCGCGATAGCGGGATGCAAGAGACCCAGTACTTC.

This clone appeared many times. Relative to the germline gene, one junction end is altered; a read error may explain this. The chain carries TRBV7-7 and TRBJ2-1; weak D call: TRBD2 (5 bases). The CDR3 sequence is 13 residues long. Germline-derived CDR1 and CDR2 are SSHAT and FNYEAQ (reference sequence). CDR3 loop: CASSSNPGDEQFF. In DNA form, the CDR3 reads TGTGCTAGCAGCTCTAACCCCGGGGATGAGCAGTTCTTC.

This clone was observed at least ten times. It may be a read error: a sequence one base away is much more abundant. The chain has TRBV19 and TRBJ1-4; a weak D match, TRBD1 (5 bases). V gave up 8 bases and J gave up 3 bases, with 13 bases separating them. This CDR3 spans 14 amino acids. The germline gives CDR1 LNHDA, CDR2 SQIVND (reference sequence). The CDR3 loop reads CASAGSAANEKLFF. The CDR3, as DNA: TGTGCCAGTGCAGGGTCTGCAGCTAATGAAAAACTGTTTTTT.

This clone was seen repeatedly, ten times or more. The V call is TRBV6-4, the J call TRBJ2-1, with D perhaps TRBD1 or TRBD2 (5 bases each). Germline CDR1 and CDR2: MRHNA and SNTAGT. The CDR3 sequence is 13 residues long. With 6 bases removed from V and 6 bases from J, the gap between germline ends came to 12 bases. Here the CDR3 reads CASSLEGTNEQFF. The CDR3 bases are TGTGCCAGCAGCCTTGAAGGGACCAATGAGCAGTTCTTC.

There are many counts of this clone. The CDR3 loop reads CASSYREGSYNEQFF. The CDR3 DNA sequence: TGTGCCAGCAGTTACAGGGAAGGATCTTACAATGAGCAGTTCTTC. This rearrangement joins TRBV6-2 or TRBV6-3 to TRBJ2-1; D not certain. With 2 bases removed from V and 4 bases from J, the gap between germline ends came to 12 bases. The CDR3 is 15 residues long. Germline CDR1 MNHEY, CDR2 SVGEGT.

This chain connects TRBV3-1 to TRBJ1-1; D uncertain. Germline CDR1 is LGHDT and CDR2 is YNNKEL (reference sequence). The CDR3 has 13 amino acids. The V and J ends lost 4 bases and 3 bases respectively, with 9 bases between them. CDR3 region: CASSLRRDTEAFF. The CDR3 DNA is TGTGCCAGCAGCCTGCGACGGGACACTGAAGCTTTCTTT.

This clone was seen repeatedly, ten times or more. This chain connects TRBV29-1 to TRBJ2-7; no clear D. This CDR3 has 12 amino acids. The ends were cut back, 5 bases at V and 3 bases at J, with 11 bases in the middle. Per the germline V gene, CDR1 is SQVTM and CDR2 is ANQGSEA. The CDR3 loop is CSVLENDYEQYF. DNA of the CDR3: TGCAGCGTTCTTGAGAACGACTACGAGCAGTACTTC.

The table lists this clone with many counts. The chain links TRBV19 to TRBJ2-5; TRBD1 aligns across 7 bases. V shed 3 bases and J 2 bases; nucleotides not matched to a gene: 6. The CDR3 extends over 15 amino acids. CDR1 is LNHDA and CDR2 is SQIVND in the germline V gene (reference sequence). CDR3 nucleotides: TGTGCCAGTAGTATGGGGACAGTCGATCAAGAGACCCAGTACTTC. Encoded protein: CASSMGTVDQETQYF.

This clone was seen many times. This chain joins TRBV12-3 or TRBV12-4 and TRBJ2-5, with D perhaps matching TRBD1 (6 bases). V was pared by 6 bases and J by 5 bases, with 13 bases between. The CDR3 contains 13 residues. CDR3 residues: CASSNRAGETQYF. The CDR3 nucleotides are TGTGCCAGCAGCAACAGGGCCGGGGAGACCCAGTACTTC.

CDR3 loop: CASQGPQGCANTGELFF. CDR3 DNA sequence: TGTGCCAGCCAGGGTCCCCAGGGCTGTGCGAACACCGGGGAGCTGTTTTTT. This rearrangement joins TRBV19 to TRBJ2-2, with D possibly being TRBD1 (5 bases). Germline V lookup: CDR1 LNHDA, CDR2 SQIVND (reference sequence). The ends were cut back, 9 bases at V and 0 bases at J, with 20 bases in the middle. CDR3 length: 17 amino acids. Looking up the rest from reference TRBV19 and TRBJ2-2 gives the full variable domain: DGGITQSPKYLFRKEGQNVTLSCEQNLNHDAMYWYRQDPGQGLRLIYYSQIVNDFQKGDIAEGYSVSREKKESFPLTVTSAQKNPTAFYLCASQGPQGCANTGELFFGEGSRLTVL.

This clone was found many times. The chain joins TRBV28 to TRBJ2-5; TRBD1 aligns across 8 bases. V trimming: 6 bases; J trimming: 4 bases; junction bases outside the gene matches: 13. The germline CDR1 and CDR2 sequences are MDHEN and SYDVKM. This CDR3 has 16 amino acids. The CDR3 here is CASSNPRDRWGETQYF. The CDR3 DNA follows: TGTGCCAGCAGCAATCCCAGGGACAGGTGGGGAGAGACCCAGTACTTC.

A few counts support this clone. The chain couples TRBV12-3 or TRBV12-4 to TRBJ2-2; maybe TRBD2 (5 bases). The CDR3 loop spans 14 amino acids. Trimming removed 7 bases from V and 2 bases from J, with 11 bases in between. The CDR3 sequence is CASTLGGNTGELFF. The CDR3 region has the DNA TGTGCCAGCACCTTAGGAGGCAACACCGGGGAGCTGTTTTTT.

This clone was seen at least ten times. The CDR3 DNA reads TGTGCCAGCAGTTTTCCGTCCACGAACACTGAAGCTTTCTTT. It specifies CASSFPSTNTEAFF. The gene calls are TRBV28 and TRBJ1-1; D is unclear. The CDR3 has 14 residues. Trimming cost V 3 bases and J 1 base, with 9 bases left between them. The V gene's germline CDR1 is MDHEN and CDR2 SYDVKM.